This T cell receptor beta chain emerged from a study of T-cell reconstitution after alpha-beta-depleted transplantation in children. Study-level points and caveats: Certain patients had high TCRbeta diversity at day 60, and it came from recipient T cells and thymic progenitors that survived. Counts and diversity of T cells one year after transplant came mostly from newly produced T cells.

The CDR3 consists of 20 residues. The J segment lost 5 bases and the V segment lost 2 bases, leaving 16 bases of the junction unmatched. CDR1 is SGHRS, CDR2 YFSETQ, per germline. Unique molecular identifiers were incorporated during preparation of the TCRbeta library. MiXCR, applied by TCRdb to the PCR reads, yields one record per CDR3 protein. Here the sample spans some 350,000 distinct CDR3 sequences, about a sixth being singletons. This clonotype came up a few times. Its antigen is still unknown. The input for sequencing was PBMCs, mostly from graft donor cells, taken 360 days after TCRalphabeta/CD19-depleted stem cell transplant. The chain uses TRBV5-1 and TRBJ2-2, with TRBD2 matching over 12 bases. The sequence was collected from a male patient between 2 and 10 years old who had a stem cell transplant for acute lymphoblastic leukemia, so the T cells may come from the graft donor. Here the CDR3 reads CASSFAGNLAGGTQTGELFF. The DNA for the CDR3 is TGCGCCAGCAGCTTCGCCGGAAACCTAGCGGGAGGGACGCAAACCGGGGAGCTGTTTTTT. Filled out from reference TRBV5-1 and TRBJ2-2, the complete variable domain reads KAGVTQTPRYLIKTRGQQVTLSCSPISGHRSVSWYQQTPGQGLQFLFEYFSETQRNKGNFPGRFSGRQFSNSRSEMNVSTLELGDSALYLCASSFAGNLAGGTQTGELFFGEGSRLTVL.